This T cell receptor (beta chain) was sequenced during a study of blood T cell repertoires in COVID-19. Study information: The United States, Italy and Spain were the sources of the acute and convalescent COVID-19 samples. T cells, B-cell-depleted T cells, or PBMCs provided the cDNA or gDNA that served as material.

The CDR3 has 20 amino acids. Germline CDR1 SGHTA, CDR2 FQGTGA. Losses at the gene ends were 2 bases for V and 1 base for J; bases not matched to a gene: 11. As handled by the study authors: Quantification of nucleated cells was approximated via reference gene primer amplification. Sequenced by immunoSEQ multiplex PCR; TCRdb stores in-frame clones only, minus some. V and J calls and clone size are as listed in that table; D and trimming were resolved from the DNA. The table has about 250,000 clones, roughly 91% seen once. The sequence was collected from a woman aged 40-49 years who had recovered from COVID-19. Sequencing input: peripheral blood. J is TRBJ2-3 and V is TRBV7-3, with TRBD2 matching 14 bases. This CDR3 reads CASSLRGPGTSGSGTDTQYF. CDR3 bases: TGTGCCAGCAGCTTACGCGGTCCGGGGACTAGCGGGAGTGGCACAGATACGCAGTATTTT.